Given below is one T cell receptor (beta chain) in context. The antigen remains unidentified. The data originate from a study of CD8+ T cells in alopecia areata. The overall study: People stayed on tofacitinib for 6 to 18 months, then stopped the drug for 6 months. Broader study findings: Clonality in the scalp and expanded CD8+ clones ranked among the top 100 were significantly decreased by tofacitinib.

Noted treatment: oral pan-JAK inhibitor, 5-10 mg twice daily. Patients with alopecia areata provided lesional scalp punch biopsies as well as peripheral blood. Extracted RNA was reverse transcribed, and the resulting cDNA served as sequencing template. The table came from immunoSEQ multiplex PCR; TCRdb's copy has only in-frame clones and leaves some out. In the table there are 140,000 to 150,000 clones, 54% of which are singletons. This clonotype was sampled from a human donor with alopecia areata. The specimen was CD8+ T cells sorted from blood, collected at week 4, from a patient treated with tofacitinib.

The CDR3 DNA sequence: TGCAGCGTTGAAGTGCGGAAGGGTTTCACTGAAGCTTTCTTT. Translation: CSVEVRKGFTEAFF. The V gene is TRBV29-1, the J gene TRBJ1-1; no reliable D call. The V end lost 1 base, the J end lost 4 bases, and 13 bases lay between the germline ends. The CDR3 is 14 residues long. Germline lookup yields CDR1 SQVTM and CDR2 ANQGSEA.